The next 25 T cell receptor beta chains were all read from a single sample in a study of T cell responses to AZD1222 COVID-19 vaccine. Measured with immunoSEQ multiplex PCR; TCRdb has only the in-frame clones, and not every one. The table records over 130,000 clones, approximately 92% of them present only once. Sequencing used peripheral blood, obtained 28 days after the second AZD1222 dose. All receptors derive from an adult who received the AZD1222 COVID-19 vaccine.

The gene calls are TRBV10-2 and TRBJ1-2, with unresolved D. Germline CDR1 WSHSY, CDR2 SAAADI. This CDR3 spans 14 amino acids. V lost 2 bases to trimming and J lost 8 bases, with 15 bases between them. CDR3 coding DNA: TGCGCCAGCAGTGAGAGCTTGGGTTACGGCGGCTACACCTTC. This codes for CASSESLGYGGYTF.

The chain recombines TRBV7-9 with TRBJ1-2; D is unclear. CDR1 is SEHNR and CDR2 is FQNEAQ in the germline V gene (reference sequence). With 6 bases removed from V and 5 bases from J, the gap between germline ends came to 7 bases. This CDR3 spans 11 amino acids. CDR3 protein: CASRARYGYTF. The CDR3 coding sequence is TGTGCCAGCAGGGCGAGGTATGGCTACACCTTC.

Points on this clone: Its ends do not fully match the called genes, so a read error is possible. The J gene is TRBJ1-6, the V gene TRBV18; TRBD1 might be the D (5 bases). The CDR3 consists of 14 residues. CDR1 is KGHSH, CDR2 LQKENI, per germline. The CDR3 DNA reads as TGTGTCAGCTCGTTGGGACGGTCTAATTCACCCCTCCACTTT. It translates to CVSSLGRSNSPLHF.

This rearrangement joins TRBV27 to TRBJ2-7; 12 bases line up with TRBD2. The ends lost 5 bases at V and 1 base at J; junction bases unmatched: 6. The CDR3 contains 16 residues. Germline V CDR1 and CDR2: MNHEY, SMNVEV (reference sequence). The CDR3 region is CASSGGLAGPSYEQYF. CDR3 bases: TGTGCCAGCAGTGGGGGACTAGCGGGCCCATCCTACGAGCAGTACTTC.

The sample holds a few counts of this clone. The chain recombines TRBV7-9 with TRBJ1-3; no definite D call. Trimming shortened V by 0 bases and J by 0 bases, and 6 bases separated the two germline ends. Per the germline V gene, CDR1 is SEHNR and CDR2 is FQNEAQ (reference sequence). CDR3 size: 15 residues. The CDR3 DNA is TGTGCCAGCAGCTTAGCCGACTACTCTGGAAACACCATATATTTT. It is translated as CASSLADYSGNTIYF.

The rearrangement links TRBV28 to TRBJ2-7; 11 nucleotides align to TRBD2. CDR1 and CDR2 from the germline V gene are MDHEN and SYDVKM. This CDR3 comprises 15 residues. J was trimmed by 2 bases and V by 7 bases; bases with no gene match: 7. The CDR3 reads CASNQLAGATYEQYF. The CDR3 DNA reads as TGTGCCAGCAACCAACTAGCGGGAGCCACCTACGAGCAGTACTTC.

The chain is built from TRBV29-1 and TRBJ2-3; a weak D match, TRBD2 (5 bases). This CDR3 is built from 11 residues. Germline V CDR1 and CDR2: SQVTM, ANQGSEA. With 7 bases removed from V and 6 bases from J, the gap between germline ends came to 11 bases. The chain's CDR3 is CSGRTGDTQYF. The CDR3, as DNA: TGCAGCGGGAGGACTGGGGATACGCAGTATTTT.

The J gene is TRBJ2-7, the V gene TRBV14; weak D call: TRBD2 (5 bases). Per the germline V gene, CDR1 is SGHDN and CDR2 is FVKESK. Trimming cost V 6 bases and J 6 bases, with 15 bases left between them. The CDR3 contains 13 residues. CDR3 bases: TGTGCCAGCAGACGGACGTTTGGGAGCGAGCAGTACTTC. Translating gives CASRRTFGSEQYF.

The rearrangement joins TRBV11-2 to TRBJ2-5, with a possible D match to TRBD2 (6 bases). The V end lost 0 bases, the J end lost 1 base, and 12 bases lay between the germline ends. This CDR3 is 16 amino acids long. Germline assignment: CDR1 SGHAT and CDR2 FQNNGV. The CDR3 here is CASSLDIGGTQETQYF. CDR3 coding DNA: TGTGCCAGCAGCTTAGATATCGGGGGAACCCAAGAGACCCAGTACTTC. The variable domain in full, with the rest retrieved from reference TRBV11-2 and TRBJ2-5, is EAGVAQSPRYKIIEKRQSVAFWCNPISGHATLYWYQQILGQGPKLLIQFQNNGVVDDSQLPKDRFSAERLKGVDSTLKIQPAKLEDSAVYLCASSLDIGGTQETQYFGPGTRLLVL.

The chain couples TRBV19 to TRBJ1-5; no reliable D call. V was pared by 5 bases and J by 8 bases, with 10 bases between. The CDR3 covers 12 residues. Germline-derived CDR1 and CDR2 are LNHDA and SQIVND (reference sequence). The CDR3 reads CASSAYREPQHF. The CDR3, as DNA: TGTGCCAGTAGTGCTTATAGGGAGCCCCAGCATTTT.

This clone was observed a single time. The chain combines TRBV18 with TRBJ2-1; 9 nucleotides match TRBD2. Germline V CDR1 and CDR2: KGHSH, LQKENI. V dropped 4 bases and J dropped 9; count of bases not matched to a gene: 16. CDR3 length: 17 amino acids. The DNA of the CDR3 is TGTGCCAGCTCACTCGTGAGCCTAGCGGGAAGGATCAGTGAGCAGTTCTTC. Translation: CASSLVSLAGRISEQFF.

This clone was detected only once. The chain recombines TRBV5-6 with TRBJ2-7, with D maybe TRBD2 (6 bases). This CDR3 is 13 amino acids long. Germline values: CDR1 SGHDT, CDR2 YYEEEE. V was clipped by 2 bases and J by 4 bases, with 10 bases between them. The CDR3 region has the DNA TGTGCCAGCAGCTTTACCGCGGGGTACGAGCAGTACTTC. Translating gives CASSFTAGYEQYF.

The V call is TRBV3-1 (or the pseudogene TRBV3-2), the J call TRBJ1-1, with TRBD1 identical over 9 bases. The CDR3 length is 16 residues. Trimming cost V 3 bases and J 1 base; bases outside gene matches: 6. From germline, CDR1 is LGHDT and CDR2 YNNKEL (reference sequence). CDR3 residues: CASSQGQGKGNTEAFF. The CDR3 DNA follows: TGTGCCAGCAGCCAGGGACAGGGAAAAGGGAACACTGAAGCTTTCTTT.

The CDR3 region is CASSSTGTRSEKLFF. The CDR3 DNA reads TGCGCCAGCAGTTCGACCGGGACGCGGAGTGAAAAACTGTTTTTT. The chain couples TRBV5-1 to TRBJ1-4; possible D gene TRBD1, 5 bases. The CDR3 sequence is 15 residues long. V lost 5 bases and J lost 7, with 18 bases in between. The V gene's germline CDR1 is SGHRS and CDR2 YFSETQ.

This clone came up once. The rearrangement links TRBV5-6 to TRBJ1-1; 9 bases agree with TRBD1. The CDR3 contains 17 residues. CDR1 and CDR2 (germline): SGHDT, YYEEEE. Trimming took 4 bases from V and 4 from J; bases not matched to a gene: 14. CDR3 DNA sequence: TGTGCCAGCAGCCTACGCTGGACAGGGGCAAAGGGCACTGAAGCTTTCTTT. It encodes CASSLRWTGAKGTEAFF.

This clone was recorded once. The chain joins TRBV2 to TRBJ1-2; 8 positions match TRBD1. J gave up 3 bases and V 7 bases, and 10 bases lay outside the gene matches. The germline V gene has CDR1 SNHLY and CDR2 FYNNEI. The length of the CDR3 is 15 residues. The CDR3 loop reads CASNNGQGGDYGYTF. In DNA form, the CDR3 reads TGTGCCAGCAACAACGGACAGGGAGGCGACTATGGCTACACCTTC.

The gene calls are TRBV28 and TRBJ1-2; tentatively, D is TRBD1 (6 bases). The CDR3 extends over 14 amino acids. Germline V gives CDR1 MDHEN, CDR2 SYDVKM. V was cut by 6 bases and J by 6 bases, with 17 bases left in between. The DNA for the CDR3 is TGTGCCAGCAGCCGTATTGGGGGGCGGAATGGCTACACCTTC. Its protein is CASSRIGGRNGYTF.

The chain employs TRBV14 and TRBJ1-2; D gene uncertain. V was shortened by 2 bases and J by 4 bases, with 11 bases between the two germline ends. CDR1 SGHDN and CDR2 FVKESK come from the germline V gene. This CDR3 comprises 14 residues. The DNA for the CDR3 is TGTGCCAGCAGCCAATTCGCTTTGGGCTATGGCTACACCTTC. Its translation is CASSQFALGYGYTF.

A remark on this clone: A junction end diverges from the germline sequence, so it may reflect a read error. V is TRBV27 and J is TRBJ1-5; D remains unclear. The CDR3 is 15 residues long. Germline assignment: CDR1 MNHEY and CDR2 SMNVEV (reference sequence). CDR3 DNA sequence: TGTGCCAGCAGTTTAGCCCGAGGTGGCAATCAGCCCCATCATTTT. This encodes CASSLARGGNQPHHF.

This chain connects TRBV5-6 to TRBJ1-6, with 9 bases aligning to TRBD1. Germline V gene data show CDR1 as SGHDT and CDR2 as YYEEEE. Trimming took 6 bases from V and 10 from J; bases not matched to a gene: 11. This CDR3 is built from 15 residues. CDR3 region: CASNPSGQGGSPLHF. CDR3 coding DNA: TGTGCCAGCAACCCGTCGGGACAGGGCGGGTCACCCCTCCACTTT.

This chain uses TRBV30 with TRBJ1-5; D remains unclear. This CDR3 is built from 13 residues. V lost 0 bases, J lost 5 bases, and 8 bases lay in between. Looked up from germline, CDR1 is GTSNPN and CDR2 is SVGIG (reference sequence). The CDR3 loop reads CAWSVAGDQPQHF. The CDR3 DNA follows: TGTGCCTGGAGTGTAGCCGGGGATCAGCCCCAGCATTTT.

A single count supports this clone. The chain carries TRBV2 and TRBJ1-4, with D uncertain. From germline, CDR1 is SNHLY and CDR2 FYNNEI. The CDR3 spans 12 residues. V lost 5 bases to trimming and J lost 6 bases, with 7 bases between them. The CDR3 nucleotides are TGTGCCAGCAGTCTCGTTGATGAAAAACTGTTTTTT. It translates to CASSLVDEKLFF.

The V and J genes are TRBV5-6 and TRBJ1-2; D perhaps matches TRBD1 (5 bases). Between the trimmed V and J ends, which lost 0 bases and 5 bases, there was a span of 11 bases. Germline CDR1 is SGHDT and CDR2 is YYEEEE. The CDR3 has 14 residues. As DNA, the CDR3 is TGTGCCAGCAGCTTGGTAGGGGAGGGATATGGCTACACCTTC. Amino acid sequence: CASSLVGEGYGYTF.

In its sample, this clone was seen once. The rearrangement uses TRBV24-1 and TRBJ2-1, with D possibly matching TRBD2 (7 bases). V gave up 5 bases and J gave up 1 base, with 11 bases separating them. Germline V CDR1 and CDR2: KGHDR, SFDVKD. The CDR3 covers 15 residues. CDR3 coding DNA: TGTGCCACCAGTGGGGGAGGGGGGTCCTACAATGAGCAGTTCTTC. Its translation is CATSGGGGSYNEQFF.

V is TRBV12-3 or TRBV12-4 and J is TRBJ1-2; D is undetermined. V lost 5 bases, J lost 5 bases, and 12 bases lay in between. The CDR3 is 13 residues long. For the CDR3, the DNA is TGTGCCAGCAGTCTGGGTAGCCGATATGGCTACACCTTC. It translates to CASSLGSRYGYTF.